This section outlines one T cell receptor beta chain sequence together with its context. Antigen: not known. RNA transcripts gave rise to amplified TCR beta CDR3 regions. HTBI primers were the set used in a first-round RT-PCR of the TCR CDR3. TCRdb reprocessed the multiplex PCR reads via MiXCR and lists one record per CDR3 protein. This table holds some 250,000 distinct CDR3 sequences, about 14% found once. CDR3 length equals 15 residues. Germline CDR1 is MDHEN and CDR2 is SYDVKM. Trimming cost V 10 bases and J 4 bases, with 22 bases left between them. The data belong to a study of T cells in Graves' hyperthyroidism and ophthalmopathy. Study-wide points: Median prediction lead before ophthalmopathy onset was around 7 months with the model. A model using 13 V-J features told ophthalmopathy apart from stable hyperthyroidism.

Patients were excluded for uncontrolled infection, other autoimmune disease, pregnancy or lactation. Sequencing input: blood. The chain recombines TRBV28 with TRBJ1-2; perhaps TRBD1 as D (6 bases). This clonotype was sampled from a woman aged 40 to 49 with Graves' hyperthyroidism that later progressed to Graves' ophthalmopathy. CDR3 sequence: CATTYGGLKSYGYTF. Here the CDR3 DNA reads TGTGCCACCACCTACGGGGGGCTCAAATCCTATGGCTACACCTTC.